A single sample is the source of the 5 T cell receptor beta chains below, sequenced in a study of cytomegalovirus exposure and HLA in healthy donors. 13 Jbeta primers and 60 Vbeta primers were used for the PCR. Libraries were prepared by immunoSEQ multiplex PCR; TCRdb keeps only in-frame clonotypes and omits some of them. Here the sample spans approximately 240,000 clones, around 88% being singletons. Sequenced: PBMCs. The receptors shown here come from a woman aged 18-30 years in good health and CMV-seronegative.

The chain links TRBV18 to TRBJ2-7, with D unresolved. V lost 5 bases and J lost 4, with 9 bases in between. The CDR3 runs to 12 residues. Germline V CDR1 and CDR2: KGHSH, LQKENI. CDR3 residues: CASSDKEYEQYF. In nucleotides, the CDR3 is TGTGCCAGCTCAGATAAGGAGTACGAGCAGTACTTC.

The genes are TRBV11-2 and TRBJ2-5; TRBD2 matches 13 bases. The CDR3 contains 16 residues. Germline V gene sequence: CDR1 SGHAT, CDR2 FQNNGV. Unmatched junction bases numbered 6, after V lost 5 bases and J lost 3 bases. The CDR3 region is CASSEPGLAGKETQYF. For the CDR3, the DNA is TGTGCCAGCAGCGAACCGGGACTAGCGGGAAAAGAGACCCAGTACTTC.

The chain employs TRBV29-1 and TRBJ2-5; perhaps TRBD1 as D (6 bases). CDR1 and CDR2 from the germline V gene are SQVTM and ANQGSEA. The V gene lost 7 bases and the J gene lost 2 bases, with 11 bases spanning the gap. The CDR3 totals 12 residues. CDR3 bases: TGCAGCGGGGGGCGCCGGCAAGAGACCCAGTACTTC. Its translation is CSGGRRQETQYF.

This rearrangement joins TRBV5-4 to TRBJ1-4; 9 positions agree with TRBD1. The CDR3 covers 15 residues. CDR1 SGHNT and CDR2 YYREEE come from the germline V gene (reference sequence). Losses at the gene ends were 3 bases for V and 7 bases for J; bases not matched to a gene: 7. This CDR3 is CASSSAGTGREKLFF. Written as DNA, the CDR3 is TGTGCCAGCAGCTCCGCCGGGACAGGGCGTGAAAAACTGTTTTTT. Full variable domain (remainder filled in from reference TRBV5-4 and TRBJ1-4): ETGVTQSPTHLIKTRGQQVTLRCSSQSGHNTVSWYQQALGQGPQFIFQYYREEENGRGNFPPRFSGLQFPNYSSELNVNALELDDSALYLCASSSAGTGREKLFFGSGTQLSVL.

The rearrangement uses TRBV4-3 and TRBJ2-1; TRBD2 agrees at 9 bases. The junction had 7 bases not matched to a gene; V was cut back by 0 bases and J by 7 bases. Germline CDR1 is LGHNA and CDR2 is YSLEER. The length of the CDR3 is 16 residues. DNA for the CDR3: TGCGCCAGCAGCCAAGACTCGGGCGGGAGGGCGAATGAGCAGTTCTTC. Translated, it gives CASSQDSGGRANEQFF.